This paragraph reports one T cell receptor beta chain. Its antigen target is currently unknown. Qualities for individual bases were not recorded, and no much larger clone is one base off. The sample belongs to a study of T cell responses to AZD1222 COVID-19 vaccine (dated by TCRdb to the early 2020s). Regarding the complete study: TCR sequencing was performed for 230 to 250 trial participants, of whom around 200 were given two doses of AZD1222 and some 26 were given two doses of MenACWY control vaccine. Trial participants were enrolled by age into subgroups of 18-55, 56-69 and 70-plus years, and around 150, 29 and 61 TCR-sequenced participants, respectively, were included in these subgroups.

The CDR3 regions of human TCRbeta chains were subjected to immunosequencing. The study's own analysis went as follows. TCRs in the repertoires were compared against a reference library of SARS-CoV-2-specific TCRs that had been generated with the MIRA antigen-specificity platform. Breadth was defined as the fraction of unique TCRs that were SARS-CoV-2-associated. Depth was defined as the fraction of total T cells that were SARS-CoV-2-associated. Using the MIRA data, every spike-specific TCR was mapped to the spike region that the TCR reacted to and assigned to either a CD4 or a CD8 class. Log10-transformed breadth and depth values were compared by one-way ANOVA with Sidak's multiple comparisons tests. What TCRdb holds here is the immuneACCESS table cut down to in-frame rearrangements. Part of the clones is not present; checked against another copy, under half of the missing clones reflect an unresolved V gene, and the others are unexplained. The DNA gave D and trimming, while V, J and clone size come from that table. This sample is represented by some 170,000 clones; approximately 90% of them were singletons. The ten largest clonotypes hold about 4.3% of the sample.

The time point label for this specimen denotes: about 28 days (+/-7) after the second vaccine dose. The treatment or condition label on this specimen signifies: meningococcal conjugate vaccine given as trial control. The vaccinee samples were drawn from two UK trials, COV001 and COV002, one of which was a single-blind randomized controlled phase 2/3 trial testing AZD1222 (ChAdOx1 nCoV-19) in healthy adults. For TCRbeta chain sequencing, PBMC samples were collected from trial participants at day 0 and at day 28 after the second dose. Study-level results and caveats: Reportedly, almost half of the unique spike-specific TCRs recognized epitopes lying outside the regions that are mutated in the B.1.351 and B.1.1.7 variants. Conclusions about previously exposed vaccinees are limited because only six or seven AZD1222 recipients were SARS-CoV-2 seropositive at baseline. Spike-specific TCR breadth and depth rose significantly after two AZD1222 doses compared with day 0 and with MenACWY recipients. Participants were mostly white British and included more females than males, and it was suggested by the authors that clonal diversity may have been underestimated. The whole spike protein was spanned by vaccine-associated CD4 TCRs, and dominant responses were seen in regions 160-218 and 743-854. Because no samples from the day 14 peak response were available, repertoires could be characterized only after the peak T cell response. The 56-69-year group was small, and its depth increase did not reach significance, likely because of low power.

The sequencing used peripheral blood, collected 28 days after the second dose of the MenACWY control vaccine. This clonotype originated in an adult who received the MenACWY meningococcal vaccine as a control.

The DNA sequence is as follows: TGTGCCAGCAGTTCCCGGGGACAGGGAGTACCTGAAGCTTTCTTT. This yields the protein CASSSRGQGVPEAFF. Recombination connected TRBV27 to TRBJ1-1; 9 junctional bases match TRBD1. V lost 4 bases and J lost 6 bases, and the count of bases not matched to a germline gene is 9. CDR1 MNHEY and CDR2 SMNVEV are derived from the germline V gene (reference sequence). Spanning cysteine to phenylalanine, the CDR3 consists of 15 amino acids. The sequence is cut down to CDR3 DNA, 45 bases in frame from base 1.